These 13 T cell receptor beta chains came from one sample sequenced in a study of control samples from healthy donors and cancer patients. TCRdb keeps only in-frame clones here, not all; method: immunoSEQ multiplex PCR. This sample yields roughly 180,000 clones, of which 85% to 95% are seen a single time; 1.1% to 1.5% belongs to the top ten. Sequencing input: blood. The receptors here all came from a woman aged 18-30 years in good health.

V is TRBV6-5 and J is TRBJ1-1; D unclear. This CDR3 region has 13 residues. Trimming cost V 6 bases and J 2 bases, with 10 bases left between them. Germline values: CDR1 MNHEY, CDR2 SVGAGI. The CDR3 loop reads CASRLDGNTEAFF. CDR3 bases: TGTGCCAGCAGACTGGACGGTAACACTGAAGCTTTCTTT.

This chain joins TRBV5-8 and TRBJ1-2, with TRBD1 identical over 12 bases. This CDR3 has 14 amino acids. With V trimmed by 4 bases and J by 4 bases, 2 bases remained unmatched. Germline CDR1 is SGHTS and CDR2 is YDEGEE. The DNA of the CDR3 is TGTGCCAGCAGCGGGACAGGGGGCCTCTATGGCTACACCTTC. Its protein product is CASSGTGGLYGYTF.

CDR3 sequence (DNA): TGTGCCAGCAGCCTCAGGGGGTGGGGGAGCACTGAAGCTTTCTTT. Encoded protein: CASSLRGWGSTEAFF. The chain couples TRBV6-2 or TRBV6-3 to TRBJ1-1, with 7 nucleotides matching TRBD1. CDR3 length: 15 amino acids. J lost 4 bases, V lost 6 bases, and 11 bases had no gene match. Germline lookup yields CDR1 MNHEY and CDR2 SVGEGT.

The rearrangement uses TRBV28 and TRBJ1-5; tentatively, D is TRBD1 (5 bases). This CDR3 is 12 amino acids long. V dropped 6 bases and J dropped 5 bases, with 8 bases sitting between them. CDR1 is MDHEN, CDR2 SYDVKM, per germline. CDR3 sequence: CASRKGDQPQHF. In DNA form, the CDR3 reads TGTGCCAGCAGAAAAGGGGATCAGCCCCAGCATTTT.

The rearrangement joins TRBV7-2 to TRBJ2-5; tentative D call: TRBD2 (5 bases). V lost 2 bases to trimming and J lost 1 base, with 8 bases between them. CDR3 length equals 14 residues. Germline-derived CDR1 and CDR2 are SGHTA and FQGNSA. In DNA form, the CDR3 reads TGTGCCAGCAGCTTAAACGGGGTCCAAGAGACCCAGTACTTC. Encoded protein: CASSLNGVQETQYF.

The genes are TRBV27 and TRBJ2-3, with D unresolved. V was clipped by 8 bases and J by 2 bases, with 14 bases between them. The CDR3 is 14 amino acids. Germline V gene data show CDR1 as MNHEY and CDR2 as SMNVEV (reference sequence). The CDR3 reads CASLLSKDTDTQYF. CDR3 in DNA: TGTGCCAGCCTACTATCGAAAGACACAGATACGCAGTATTTT.

V is TRBV3-1 (or the pseudogene TRBV3-2) and J is TRBJ2-7; D call uncertain. CDR3 length equals 12 residues. Germline CDR1 is LGHDT and CDR2 is YNNKEL (reference sequence). Trimming removed 5 bases from V and 0 bases from J, with 5 bases in between. Written as DNA, the CDR3 is TGTGCCAGCAGCTTGGCCTCCTACGAGCAGTACTTC. Translation: CASSLASYEQYF.

V and J are TRBV12-3 or TRBV12-4 and TRBJ1-2, with D unresolved. V dropped 7 bases and J dropped 5 bases, with 11 bases sitting between them. This CDR3 contains 12 residues. CDR3 nucleotide sequence: TGTGCCAGCACCTTCGGCCCTTATGGCTACACCTTC. Encoded protein: CASTFGPYGYTF.

V usage is TRBV19 and J usage is TRBJ1-2; 7 bases match TRBD1. The CDR3 loop spans 14 amino acids. Germline assignment: CDR1 LNHDA and CDR2 SQIVND (reference sequence). With V trimmed by 6 bases and J by 3 bases, 7 bases remained unmatched. CDR3 sequence (DNA): TGTGCCAGTAGGCGGGGGGGGACAGACTATGGCTACACCTTC. Translated, it gives CASRRGGTDYGYTF.

This rearrangement joins TRBV9 to TRBJ2-3; the D is unclear. The CDR3 covers 12 residues. V was pared by 3 bases and J by 1 base, with 3 bases between. Germline CDR1 and CDR2: SGDLS and YYNGEE. In DNA, the CDR3 is TGTGCCAGCAGCGGGGGCACAGATACGCAGTATTTT. Translated: CASSGGTDTQYF.

The genes are TRBV20-1 and TRBJ1-1; D perhaps matches TRBD1 (5 bases). The germline CDR1 and CDR2 sequences are DFQATT and SNEGSKA (reference sequence). Between the trimmed V and J ends, which lost 5 bases and 1 base, there was a span of 5 bases. The CDR3 has 11 residues. Here the CDR3 reads CSAGGNTEAFF. For the CDR3, the DNA is TGCAGTGCTGGGGGGAACACTGAAGCTTTCTTT.

CDR3 amino acids: CASRKVGPYNEQFF. DNA for the CDR3: TGTGCCAGCAGGAAGGTGGGCCCCTACAATGAGCAGTTCTTC. The chain couples TRBV28 to TRBJ2-1; D gene unclear. Trimming stripped 6 bases from V and 2 bases from J, with 11 bases between. CDR3 length equals 14 residues. CDR1 is MDHEN and CDR2 is SYDVKM in the germline V gene.

This chain links TRBV9 with TRBJ2-3, with 14 nucleotides matching TRBD2. Germline CDR1 reads SGDLS; CDR2 reads YYNGEE. CDR3 length equals 16 residues. J lost 4 bases, V lost 3 bases, and 4 bases had no gene match. CDR3 in DNA: TGTGCCAGCAGCGAGGGACTAGCGGGGGCGGCAGATACGCAGTATTTT. It specifies CASSEGLAGAADTQYF.